Below are 16 T cell receptor beta chains sequenced from a single sample in a study of T cell responses to AZD1222 COVID-19 vaccine. The method was immunoSEQ multiplex PCR; TCRdb's version includes in-frame clones alone and lacks a portion of them. This table has about 88,000 clones, roughly 91% appearing once. Specimen: peripheral blood, collected 28 days after the second AZD1222 dose. The receptor source for this set is an adult who received the AZD1222 COVID-19 vaccine.

The rearrangement uses TRBV5-6 and TRBJ2-7; D is possibly TRBD2 (7 bases). The V gene lost 4 bases and the J gene lost 5 bases, with 19 bases spanning the gap. The CDR3 consists of 15 residues. Germline CDR1 reads SGHDT; CDR2 reads YYEEEE. CDR3 amino acids: CASSRRGGGGHEQYF. CDR3 DNA sequence: TGTGCCAGCAGCCGAAGGGGGGGCGGCGGCCACGAGCAGTACTTC.

The rearrangement uses TRBV9 and TRBJ1-4; 12 bases line up with TRBD1. After removal of 4 bases from V and 7 bases from J, the junction contained 11 bases not matched to a gene. Germline-derived CDR1 and CDR2 are SGDLS and YYNGEE. The CDR3 totals 17 residues. The CDR3 region is CASSLREGDRGPEKLFF. The CDR3 DNA follows: TGTGCCAGCAGCTTAAGGGAGGGGGACAGGGGGCCTGAAAAACTGTTTTTT.

CDR3 sequence reads: CASSLDGRDPVTEAFF. The CDR3 nucleotides read TGCGCCAGCAGCTTGGATGGCAGGGACCCGGTCACTGAAGCTTTCTTT. The chain combines TRBV5-1 with TRBJ1-1; a weak D match, TRBD1 (5 bases). Germline CDR1 is SGHRS and CDR2 is YFSETQ. The CDR3 sequence is 16 residues long. The V gene lost 0 bases and the J gene lost 4 bases, with 16 bases spanning the gap.

This rearrangement joins TRBV5-8 to TRBJ1-2; D is undetermined. Germline CDR1 reads SGHTS; CDR2 reads YDEGEE. This CDR3 spans 13 amino acids. The CDR3 loop reads CVTADDNPYGYTF. The DNA for the CDR3 is TGTGTCACAGCGGACGACAACCCATATGGCTACACCTTC.

The rearrangement links TRBV7-9 to TRBJ1-1; D gene uncertain. Germline V gene sequence: CDR1 SEHNR, CDR2 FQNEAQ (reference sequence). Trimming took 3 bases from V and 4 from J, leaving 9 bases between them. This CDR3 is built from 13 residues. CDR3 sequence: CASSLGSATEAFF. DNA of the CDR3: TGTGCCAGCAGCTTGGGTAGTGCCACTGAAGCTTTCTTT.

The CDR3 is CASSQDVGEIQETQYF. The CDR3 DNA reads TGTGCCAGCAGCCAAGACGTTGGAGAGATCCAAGAGACCCAGTACTTC. This sequence joins TRBV14 and TRBJ2-5; no clear D gene. V lost 0 bases to trimming and J lost 1 base, with 12 bases between them. The germline V gene has CDR1 SGHDN and CDR2 FVKESK. The CDR3 loop spans 16 amino acids.

The chain couples TRBV10-3 to TRBJ2-7; the D call may be TRBD1 or TRBD2 (5 bases each). Germline CDR1 ENHRY, CDR2 SYGVKD. V was pared by 3 bases and J by 2 bases, with 14 bases between. This CDR3 spans 15 amino acids. The chain's CDR3 is CAISDGSGLPYEQYF. DNA of the CDR3: TGTGCCATCAGTGATGGGTCGGGGCTACCCTACGAGCAGTACTTC.

This chain links TRBV19 with TRBJ2-7; TRBD1 matches at 8 bases. CDR1 and CDR2 (germline): LNHDA, SQIVND (reference sequence). Losses at the gene ends were 7 bases for V and 3 bases for J; bases not matched to a gene: 8. The CDR3 loop spans 14 amino acids. In DNA form, the CDR3 reads TGTGCCAGTAAACCGGGACAGGAGAACTACGAGCAGTACTTC. Protein sequence: CASKPGQENYEQYF.

The genes are TRBV19 and TRBJ1-5; no reliable D call. The CDR3 runs to 16 residues. From germline, CDR1 is LNHDA and CDR2 SQIVND (reference sequence). Trimming cost V 7 bases and J 4 bases, with 20 bases left between them. The CDR3 DNA sequence: TGTGCCAGTACGCGCCGCGGAGGGATGGGGAATCAGCCCCAGCATTTT. Its protein is CASTRRGGMGNQPQHF.

This chain connects TRBV4-1 to TRBJ2-7; tentative D call: TRBD1 (5 bases). The CDR3 runs 15 residues. Germline V gene data show CDR1 as MGHRA and CDR2 as YSYEKL. V lost 1 base to trimming and J lost 3 bases, with 13 bases between them. This chain's CDR3 is CASSQVQGSGYEQYF. The CDR3 DNA sequence: TGCGCCAGCAGCCAAGTGCAGGGATCCGGCTACGAGCAGTACTTC.

The chain joins TRBV18 to TRBJ2-7; no clear D gene. Germline values: CDR1 KGHSH, CDR2 LQKENI. Between the trimmed V and J ends, which lost 4 bases and 0 bases, there was a span of 10 bases. The CDR3 runs to 14 residues. This chain's CDR3 is CASSRAGYSYEQYF. As DNA, the CDR3 is TGTGCCAGCTCACGTGCAGGCTACTCCTACGAGCAGTACTTC. The variable domain in full, completed from reference TRBV18 and TRBJ2-7, reads NAGVMQNPRHLVRRRGQEARLRCSPMKGHSHVYWYRQLPEEGLKFMVYLQKENIIDESGMPKERFSAEFPKEGPSILRIQQVVRGDSAAYFCASSRAGYSYEQYFGPGTRLTVT.

V and J are TRBV5-1 and TRBJ2-5; D may be TRBD2 (6 bases). CDR1 and CDR2 from the germline V gene are SGHRS and YFSETQ. V lost 4 bases and J lost 5, with 21 bases in between. The CDR3 consists of 16 residues. This CDR3 is CASSPKQTSSTETQYF. The CDR3 DNA reads as TGCGCCAGCAGCCCCAAACAGACTAGTTCCACGGAGACCCAGTACTTC.

The rearrangement links TRBV2 to TRBJ2-7; 7 positions agree with TRBD1. The CDR3 contains 12 residues. With V trimmed by 6 bases and J by 4 bases, 3 bases remained unmatched. CDR1 is SNHLY and CDR2 is FYNNEI in the germline V gene. Written as DNA, the CDR3 is TGTGCCAGCAGCCTGGACAGGTACGAGCAGTACTTC. It specifies CASSLDRYEQYF.

CDR3 bases: TGTGCCAGCAGCCAAGATTCGAGAATGCTAGGAAACACCATATATTTT. This codes for CASSQDSRMLGNTIYF. V gene TRBV3-1 (or the pseudogene TRBV3-2) combines with J gene TRBJ1-3; D call uncertain. V was trimmed by 0 bases and J by 4 bases, leaving 13 bases between them. CDR3 length: 16 amino acids. Looked up from germline, CDR1 is LGHDT and CDR2 is YNNKEL (reference sequence).

This clone was recorded once. This rearrangement joins TRBV20-1 to TRBJ2-3; D remains ambiguous. V was shortened by 3 bases and J by 4 bases, with 8 bases between the two germline ends. CDR1 DFQATT and CDR2 SNEGSKA come from the germline V gene (reference sequence). The CDR3 spans 12 residues. The CDR3, as DNA: TGCAGTGCTAGTCGTGGGGCAGATACGCAGTATTTT. Translation: CSASRGADTQYF.

The V gene is TRBV6-1, the J gene TRBJ1-6; weak D call: TRBD1 (6 bases). V was clipped by 2 bases and J by 10 bases, with 18 bases between them. The germline CDR1 and CDR2 sequences are MNHNS and SASEGT. There are 16 residues in the CDR3. The CDR3 region has the DNA TGTGCCAGCAGTGAACAGTACCCACAGGGCCAATCACCCCTCCACTTT. This sequence encodes CASSEQYPQGQSPLHF.